This TCR beta chain was documented in a study of vaccination and CD4 T cells after COVID-19. Findings and caveats of the study: The study examined relatively few convalescent patients and included no early post-infection timepoints.

Cultured CD4+ T cell DNA was sequenced using the Oncomine TCR Beta short-read assay. TCRdb itself ran the PCR reads through MiXCR, one entry per CDR3 protein. Of about 9,700 distinct CDR3 sequences listed, around three fifths were seen once; the top ten hold 24%. Treatment described: roughly 11-day PBMC culture with coronavirus spike peptide pools or control peptides (ViraFEST assay). CD4+ T-cell collection from the unexposed donor predated the COVID-19 pandemic (2011-2018). The CDR3 spans 15 residues. Looked up from germline, CDR1 is MNHEY and CDR2 is SVGEGT. The V gene lost 4 bases and the J gene lost 9 bases, with 19 bases spanning the gap. This clonotype was observed a few times. What it binds is not known.

This clonotype was obtained from a human donor in good health. The chain couples TRBV6-2 or TRBV6-3 to TRBJ2-1, with D unresolved. Material for sequencing was CD4+ T cells from blood, cultured in vitro. The CDR3 DNA is TGTGCCAGCAGTTTGGCAGGTCGGATCGCTGTTGAGCAGTTCTTC. It is translated as CASSLAGRIAVEQFF.